In its sample, the clone carrying this TCR beta chain ranks as medium-sized. V lost 5 bases to trimming and J lost 3 bases; unmatched junction nucleotides: 7. There are 16 residues in the CDR3. Germline V gene sequence: CDR1 KGHDR, CDR2 SFDVKD. The data were taken from a study of metastatic and nonmetastatic thyroid tumors. TCRdb re-called the PCR reads through MiXCR. The data show approximately 25,000 clones, with around 28% seen just once and about a sixth held by the top ten. Not a single patient had been given any form of treatment at any point before undergoing thyroid surgery. The clonotype was recovered from a male donor with papillary thyroid cancer or a benign thyroid nodule (not recorded which). Some clones in this sample may be carry-over from other donors' samples. The chain recombines TRBV24-1 with TRBJ1-5, with TRBD1 identical over 9 bases. Sequenced sample: blood. The CDR3 DNA reads TGTGCCACCAGTGCCACCGGGACAGGGAACAATCAGCCCCAGCATTTT. Translated, it gives CATSATGTGNNQPQHF.